The 18 T cell receptor beta chains reported below all come from one sample, sequenced in a study of blood T cell repertoires in COVID-19 (dated by TCRdb to 2020 to 2021). Libraries were prepared through the immunoSEQ multiplex PCR assay. In its TCRdb copy, this immuneACCESS table keeps in-frame sequences only and misses some clones. Where compared with another copy, unresolved V genes explain less than half of these, and the others have no known cause. Counted in this sample were about 60,000 clones; roughly 80% of them appeared once. The top ten hold approximately 4% of the sample. The sample taken for sequencing was PBMCs or T cells enriched from blood (not recorded which). The receptors were gathered from a woman in her forties with acute COVID-19.

The sample holds a few counts of this clone. The chain recombines TRBV5-6 with TRBJ1-4; unclear D gene. The CDR3 contains 16 residues. Trimming pared 1 base from V and 0 bases from J, leaving 10 bases between. Germline values: CDR1 SGHDT, CDR2 YYEEEE. CDR3 sequence: CASSLLRSATNEKLFF. The CDR3 region has the DNA TGTGCCAGCAGCTTGCTACGGAGTGCAACTAATGAAAAACTGTTTTTT.

A note on this clone: Other DNA variants within this sample encode the same CDR3. V gene TRBV3-1 (or the pseudogene TRBV3-2) combines with J gene TRBJ1-3; 9 bases map to TRBD1. This CDR3 contains 14 residues. CDR1 is LGHDT and CDR2 is YNNKEL in the germline V gene (reference sequence). Losses at the gene ends were 4 bases for V and 4 bases for J; bases not matched to a gene: 2. The CDR3 DNA follows: TGTGCCAGCAGCCTCGGGACAGGGGGAAACACCATATATTTT. This encodes CASSLGTGGNTIYF.

J is TRBJ2-7 and V is TRBV9; a possible D gene is TRBD1 (5 bases). The germline V gene has CDR1 SGDLS and CDR2 YYNGEE. The CDR3 has 15 amino acids. V was clipped by 5 bases and J by 1 base, with 16 bases between them. The DNA of the CDR3 is TGTGCCAGCAGTCCCTCCCCAGGGAAGTCCTACGAGCAGTACTTC. Translated, it gives CASSPSPGKSYEQYF.

The rearrangement links TRBV28 to TRBJ2-6, with 7 bases aligning to TRBD1. Germline-derived CDR1 and CDR2 are MDHEN and SYDVKM. V lost 7 bases and J lost 0; bases outside the gene matches: 6. CDR3 length: 16 amino acids. The CDR3 region has the DNA TGTGCCAGCAATCCGGGACAGCTCTCTGGGGCCAACGTCCTGACTTTC. Amino acids: CASNPGQLSGANVLTF.

The V gene is TRBV7-6, the J gene TRBJ2-6; possibly TRBD2 for D (5 bases). CDR3 size: 17 residues. Per germline, CDR1 SGHVS and CDR2 FNYEAQ. V was clipped by 1 base and J by 0 bases, with 10 bases between them. As DNA, the CDR3 is TGTGCCAGCAGCTTAGGGCGGGCCCGCTCTGGGGCCAACGTCCTGACTTTC. Translated, it gives CASSLGRARSGANVLTF.

The V gene is TRBV7-9, the J gene TRBJ1-1, with D maybe TRBD1 (6 bases). CDR3 length: 13 residues. The germline V and J ends were trimmed by 5 bases and 7 bases, with 14 bases remaining between them. Germline CDR1 is SEHNR and CDR2 is FQNEAQ (reference sequence). The CDR3 DNA is TGTGCCAGCAGCCTCGCGACAGGCGATGAAGCTTTCTTT. Protein: CASSLATGDEAFF.

DNA of the CDR3: TGTGCCAGCAGCTTAGGGACTTCCGACGAGTACGAGCAGTACGTC. As protein: CASSLGTSDEYEQYV. The genes are TRBV11-2 and TRBJ2-7, with a possible D match to TRBD2 (5 bases). The germline gives CDR1 SGHAT, CDR2 FQNNGV. This CDR3 has 15 residues. V lost 1 base, J lost 4 bases, and 14 bases lay in between.

The chain has TRBV4-1 and TRBJ2-5; 12 bases line up with TRBD2. Per the germline V gene, CDR1 is MGHRA and CDR2 is YSYEKL. V trimming: 5 bases; J trimming: 7 bases; junction bases outside the gene matches: 11. This CDR3 is 16 amino acids long. CDR3 nucleotide sequence: TGCGCCAGCAGCACCCGAAGACTAGCGGGAGAGGTGACCCAGTACTTC. Protein: CASSTRRLAGEVTQYF.

The rearrangement joins TRBV7-6 to TRBJ2-7; D may be TRBD2 (6 bases). Germline V gives CDR1 SGHVS, CDR2 FNYEAQ. Trimming stripped 4 bases from V and 3 bases from J, with 16 bases between. The CDR3 covers 15 residues. DNA of the CDR3: TGTGCCAGCAGCTCCCGACTGCTCGGGAGCTACGAGCAGTACTTC. The encoded protein is CASSSRLLGSYEQYF.

The V and J genes are TRBV28 and TRBJ2-5, with 8 bases fitting TRBD2. CDR1 is MDHEN and CDR2 is SYDVKM in the germline V gene. The CDR3 has 15 residues. Trimming took 8 bases from V and 4 from J; bases not matched to a gene: 12. This CDR3 reads CASSDPSGFGETQYF. The CDR3 DNA follows: TGTGCCAGCTCCGACCCTAGCGGGTTTGGAGAGACCCAGTACTTC.

J is TRBJ2-5 and V is TRBV11-2; D is perhaps TRBD2 (7 bases). Germline values: CDR1 SGHAT, CDR2 FQNNGV. The CDR3 runs 16 residues. Between the trimmed V and J ends, which lost 5 bases and 4 bases, there was a span of 20 bases. In nucleotides, the CDR3 is TGTGCCAGCAGCCGCGGTGCGGGGGCCAGGGGAGAGACCCAGTACTTC. Encoded protein: CASSRGAGARGETQYF.

The rearrangement links TRBV7-9 to TRBJ2-1, with D unclear. The V end was cut by 1 base, the J end by 7 bases, with 8 bases between. In germline, CDR1 is SEHNR, CDR2 FQNEAQ (reference sequence). The CDR3 runs to 13 residues. CDR3 region: CASSLGSRNEQFF. The CDR3 nucleotides read TGTGCCAGCAGCTTAGGGTCTAGGAATGAGCAGTTCTTC.

Written as DNA, the CDR3 is TGTGCCAGCAGCCAAGGGTCTGGCAGTAACTATGGCTACACCTTC. This gives the protein CASSQGSGSNYGYTF. The chain recombines TRBV3-1 (or the pseudogene TRBV3-2) with TRBJ1-2; D call uncertain. CDR1 is LGHDT, CDR2 YNNKEL, per germline (reference sequence). The CDR3 spans 15 residues. With 1 base removed from V and 1 base from J, the gap between germline ends came to 10 bases.

This clone was recorded a few times. The chain uses TRBV5-1 and TRBJ1-4, with D possibly matching TRBD1 (5 bases). This CDR3 has 13 amino acids. Germline loops: CDR1 SGHRS, CDR2 YFSETQ. Trimming shortened V by 3 bases and J by 13 bases, and 16 bases separated the two germline ends. The CDR3 sequence: CASSSGGAGGLFF. The CDR3 nucleotides read TGCGCCAGCAGCTCCGGCGGGGCTGGGGGACTGTTTTTT.

This chain links TRBV5-4 with TRBJ1-6, with 8 bases fitting TRBD1. Germline values: CDR1 SGHNT, CDR2 YYREEE (reference sequence). The CDR3 has 15 residues. V trimming: 4 bases; J trimming: 8 bases; junction bases outside the gene matches: 8. CDR3 in DNA: TGTGCCAGCAGCCCAGGACAGGGTGGGGATTCACCCCTCCACTTT. Amino acid sequence: CASSPGQGGDSPLHF.

The sample holds one count of this clone. This sequence joins TRBV28 and TRBJ1-4, with 10 bases lining up with TRBD1. This CDR3 is 14 amino acids long. Germline lookup yields CDR1 MDHEN and CDR2 SYDVKM. V shed 7 bases and J 6 bases; nucleotides not matched to a gene: 5. CDR3 sequence: CASTRTGGDEKLFF. DNA of the CDR3: TGTGCCAGCACCCGGACAGGGGGGGATGAAAAACTGTTTTTT.

V is TRBV29-1 and J is TRBJ1-2; tentatively, D is TRBD1 (6 bases). V was cut by 1 base and J by 6 bases, with 15 bases left in between. CDR1 and CDR2 (germline): SQVTM, ANQGSEA. The CDR3 covers 14 residues. The CDR3 sequence: CSVEGRQAGNGYTF. The CDR3 nucleotides read TGCAGCGTTGAAGGTCGACAGGCAGGTAATGGCTACACCTTC.

The J gene is TRBJ2-7, the V gene TRBV11-2, with 7 bases that match TRBD2. Germline loops: CDR1 SGHAT, CDR2 FQNNGV. Unmatched junction bases numbered 1, after V lost 5 bases and J lost 3 bases. The CDR3 totals 12 residues. In DNA form, the CDR3 reads TGTGCCAGCAGCCTAGCGGTCTACGAGCAGTACGTC. It yields the protein CASSLAVYEQYV.